Each of the 6 T cell receptor beta chains below was sequenced from the same sample in a study of CD8+ T cells in alopecia areata. RNA, once extracted, was reverse transcribed into cDNA for use as the sequencing template. This table comes from immunoSEQ multiplex PCR, and its TCRdb copy is limited to in-frame clones, with some not included. The table shows about 110,000 clones, with 45% to 70% occurring only once. Sequenced input: CD8+ T cells sorted from blood. These receptors were taken from a human donor in good health.

The V and J genes are TRBV4-1 and TRBJ2-6; D is unclear. This CDR3 has 16 amino acids. The germline CDR1 and CDR2 sequences are MGHRA and YSYEKL. Trimming left V 1 base short and J 0 bases short, with 7 bases between. Here the CDR3 reads CASSQVRASGANVLTF. DNA for the CDR3: TGCGCCAGCAGCCAAGTCCGTGCCTCTGGGGCCAACGTCCTGACTTTC.

The chain employs TRBV18 and TRBJ2-7; 7 bases line up with TRBD1. The CDR3 length is 15 residues. Germline V gene data show CDR1 as KGHSH and CDR2 as LQKENI. V lost 5 bases, J lost 3 bases, and 10 bases stayed unmatched. In DNA form, the CDR3 reads TGTGCCAGCTCATCCCGGGACAGAGACTACTACGAGCAGTACTTC. Protein: CASSSRDRDYYEQYF.

The chain carries TRBV18 and TRBJ2-7; D is unclear. Germline CDR1 reads KGHSH; CDR2 reads LQKENI. The CDR3 is 12 amino acids. V gave up 3 bases and J gave up 5 bases, with 8 bases separating them. CDR3: CASSPSGNEQYF. CDR3 coding DNA: TGTGCCAGCTCACCGTCGGGTAACGAGCAGTACTTC. Supplemented by reference TRBV18 and TRBJ2-7, the full variable domain reads NAGVMQNPRHLVRRRGQEARLRCSPMKGHSHVYWYRQLPEEGLKFMVYLQKENIIDESGMPKERFSAEFPKEGPSILRIQQVVRGDSAAYFCASSPSGNEQYFGPGTRLTVT.

In this sample, this clone turned up a few times. The rearrangement joins TRBV29-1 to TRBJ2-1; either TRBD1 or TRBD2 may supply D (6 bases each). The ends were cut back, 2 bases at V and 6 bases at J, with 17 bases in the middle. Germline V CDR1 and CDR2: SQVTM, ANQGSEA. The CDR3 totals 15 residues. CDR3 sequence: CSVEYFGGPSNEQFF. The CDR3 nucleotides read TGCAGCGTTGAATATTTCGGGGGCCCGTCCAATGAGCAGTTCTTC.

V usage is TRBV27 and J usage is TRBJ2-1; TRBD2 is a possible D gene (6 bases). Germline CDR1 reads MNHEY; CDR2 reads SMNVEV (reference sequence). V was shortened by 5 bases and J by 2 bases, with 16 bases between the two germline ends. CDR3 length equals 16 residues. CDR3 sequence (DNA): TGTGCCAGCAGTCCCCACGGGACTGAGACCTACAATGAGCAGTTCTTC. It yields the protein CASSPHGTETYNEQFF.

The rearrangement links TRBV4-1 to TRBJ2-5; 8 bases fit TRBD2. The germline V gene has CDR1 MGHRA and CDR2 YSYEKL. V was pared by 0 bases and J by 2 bases, with 8 bases of the junction left unmatched. This CDR3 has 17 residues. The CDR3 bases are TGCGCCAGCAGCCAAGATCTCGGCGGGGGGACTCAAGAGACCCAGTACTTC. Translation: CASSQDLGGGTQETQYF.